This TCR beta chain was found in a study of PD-L1 blockade in urothelial cancer. Trimming cost V 3 bases and J 7 bases; bases outside gene matches: 11. This CDR3 has 15 residues. Germline loops: CDR1 SGHVS, CDR2 FNYEAQ. Assay: immunoSEQ multiplex PCR; the TCRdb copy retains only in-frame clones and omits some. This sample yields over 70,000 clones, of which over 65% are seen a single time; about 8.4% belongs to the top ten. Time point denoted: peripheral blood 6 weeks after treatment start. The starting material was PBMCs, obtained around atezolizumab (anti-PD-L1) treatment. The chain combines TRBV7-6 with TRBJ2-5; 7 bases map to TRBD2. The origin of this receptor is a man in his 70s with urothelial cancer. The CDR3 sequence: CASSLAGEVRGTQYF. The CDR3 coding sequence is TGTGCCAGCAGCTTGGCGGGAGAGGTTCGGGGGACCCAGTACTTC.